This entry lists 22 T cell receptor beta chains sequenced from one sample in a study of graft-versus-host responses after intestinal transplantation. The method was immunoSEQ multiplex PCR; TCRdb's version includes in-frame clones alone and lacks a portion of them. The top ten hold about 2% of the sample, which has 85,000 to 100,000 clones, 85% to 95% seen once. For these receptors, no antigen is known. The sample was unstimulated CD8+ T cells sorted from spleen or lymph node cells, taken before intestinal transplant. These receptors all come from a human donor who received an intestinal transplant.

The V gene is TRBV29-1, the J gene TRBJ2-5, with D maybe TRBD2 (6 bases). Germline V lookup: CDR1 SQVTM, CDR2 ANQGSEA. CDR3 length: 15 residues. Trimming shortened V by 3 bases and J by 5 bases, and 19 bases separated the two germline ends. Here the CDR3 reads CSVDLPAVSGETQYF. The CDR3 DNA follows: TGCAGCGTTGACCTACCTGCAGTGAGCGGGGAGACCCAGTACTTC. Combining the CDR3 with reference TRBV29-1 and TRBJ2-5 gives the whole variable domain SAVISQKPSRDICQRGTSLTIQCQVDSQVTMMFWYRQQPGQSLTLIATANQGSEATYESGFVIDKFPISRPNLTFSTLTVSNMSPEDSSIYLCSVDLPAVSGETQYFGPGTRLLVL.

This clone showed up just once. The chain uses TRBV7-9 and TRBJ1-2; D is undetermined. The V gene's germline CDR1 is SEHNR and CDR2 FQNEAQ (reference sequence). The CDR3 is made up of 14 amino acids. The ends were cut back, 5 bases at V and 5 bases at J, with 15 bases in the middle. Here the CDR3 reads CASSDSLGTYGYTF. CDR3 DNA: TGTGCCAGCAGCGATTCCCTAGGTACTTATGGCTACACCTTC.

V usage is TRBV5-1 and J usage is TRBJ2-1; D is possibly TRBD2 (6 bases). The V end lost 0 bases, the J end lost 5 bases, and 15 bases lay between the germline ends. The V gene's germline CDR1 is SGHRS and CDR2 YFSETQ. There are 16 residues in the CDR3. The CDR3 region has the DNA TGCGCCAGCAGCTTGGCTACGGGGACTGGTGACAATGAGCAGTTCTTC. It translates to CASSLATGTGDNEQFF.

The chain combines TRBV9 with TRBJ2-7; tentative D call: TRBD1 (5 bases). V gave up 0 bases and J gave up 4 bases, with 14 bases separating them. The CDR3 loop spans 15 amino acids. CDR1 SGDLS and CDR2 YYNGEE come from the germline V gene. The CDR3 sequence is CASSVATGAQYEQYF. In DNA, the CDR3 is TGTGCCAGCAGCGTAGCTACAGGTGCCCAATACGAGCAGTACTTC.

The rearrangement uses TRBV5-6 and TRBJ2-5; a weak D match, TRBD1 (5 bases). V lost 3 bases and J 2 bases, leaving 11 bases between the germline ends. Germline CDR1 and CDR2: SGHDT and YYEEEE. CDR3 length equals 14 residues. The CDR3: CASSYRQTQETQYF. DNA of the CDR3: TGTGCCAGCAGCTACCGACAGACTCAAGAGACCCAGTACTTC.

The chain carries TRBV4-3 and TRBJ1-2; no firm D call. This CDR3 spans 13 amino acids. CDR1 is LGHNA, CDR2 YSLEER, per germline. V was pared by 0 bases and J by 4 bases, with 6 bases between. In DNA, the CDR3 is TGCGCCAGCAGCCAAGATCGGAGCTATGGCTACACCTTC. Its translation: CASSQDRSYGYTF.

The rearrangement uses TRBV5-4 and TRBJ2-7; D is perhaps TRBD1 (6 bases). Per germline, CDR1 SGHNT and CDR2 YYREEE (reference sequence). Trimming removed 0 bases at V and 2 bases at J, with 12 bases between. The CDR3 runs to 15 residues. The CDR3 coding sequence is TGTGCCAGCAGCTTGGCAGGGGACCCTCCCTACGAGCAGTACTTC. Protein sequence: CASSLAGDPPYEQYF.

CDR3 in amino acids: CASSGRDRGSNEQFF. The CDR3 DNA is TGTGCCAGCAGCGGCCGGGACAGGGGATCAAATGAGCAGTTCTTC. The V gene is TRBV9, the J gene TRBJ2-1, with 10 bases matching TRBD1. The germline V gene encodes CDR1 SGDLS and CDR2 YYNGEE. CDR3 size: 15 residues. Trimming at V came to 3 bases and at J to 7 bases, leaving 7 bases not matched to a gene.

The genes are TRBV9 and TRBJ1-1, with D unresolved. CDR3 length: 14 amino acids. V lost 0 bases to trimming and J lost 1 base, with 7 bases between them. From germline, CDR1 is SGDLS and CDR2 YYNGEE. The DNA of the CDR3 is TGTGCCAGCAGCGTAGTGATGGCGAACACTGAAGCTTTCTTT. It encodes CASSVVMANTEAFF.

Only a few counts were recorded for this clone. The V and J genes are TRBV2 and TRBJ1-5, with TRBD1 matching over 7 bases. Germline V gives CDR1 SNHLY, CDR2 FYNNEI. Losses at the gene ends were 6 bases for V and 3 bases for J; bases not matched to a gene: 5. The CDR3 has 14 residues. CDR3 protein: CASRDGQANQPQHF. As DNA, the CDR3 is TGTGCCAGCAGGGACGGACAGGCCAATCAGCCCCAGCATTTT.

In the case of this clone: The sample contains more than one DNA sequence encoding this CDR3. The V call is TRBV19, the J call TRBJ1-1; 8 bases agree with TRBD1. The junction had 2 bases not matched to a gene; V was cut back by 5 bases and J by 0 bases. Germline V gives CDR1 LNHDA, CDR2 SQIVND (reference sequence). CDR3 length equals 14 residues. The CDR3 loop reads CASSGQGLNTEAFF. CDR3 DNA: TGTGCCAGTAGTGGACAGGGACTGAACACTGAAGCTTTCTTT.

This chain connects TRBV7-2 to TRBJ2-1; 10 nucleotides line up with TRBD2. Germline V gives CDR1 SGHTA, CDR2 FQGNSA. CDR3 length equals 16 residues. With V trimmed by 3 bases and J by 4 bases, 6 bases remained unmatched. The CDR3 region is CASSFWTSGQYNEQFF. As DNA, the CDR3 is TGTGCCAGCAGCTTCTGGACTAGCGGACAGTACAATGAGCAGTTCTTC.

The gene calls are TRBV29-1 and TRBJ2-1; D not certain. Trimming took off 6 bases at V and 0 bases at J, with 12 bases between the two ends. Per germline, CDR1 SQVTM and CDR2 ANQGSEA. This CDR3 spans 14 amino acids. Here the CDR3 DNA reads TGCAGCGTCGCAGGCGTTAGCTCCTACAATGAGCAGTTCTTC. Its translation: CSVAGVSSYNEQFF.

This clone was detected only once. The chain links TRBV4-1 to TRBJ2-3, with 13 positions matching TRBD2. Germline CDR1 MGHRA, CDR2 YSYEKL. The CDR3 length is 17 residues. V lost 4 bases to trimming and J lost 6 bases; unmatched junction nucleotides: 10. CDR3 DNA sequence: TGCGCCAGCAGCCCCCCGATAACTAGCGGGGGGGCTGATACGCAGTATTTT. Its translation: CASSPPITSGGADTQYF.

The chain recombines TRBV2 with TRBJ2-3; D unclear. The CDR3 loop spans 12 amino acids. Deletions cut 1 base from V and 12 bases from J, with 11 bases between. The germline CDR1 and CDR2 sequences are SNHLY and FYNNEI. The CDR3 DNA follows: TGTGCCAGCAGTGAAGAGCCTAGTCATCAGTATTTT. It translates to CASSEEPSHQYF.

The chain combines TRBV18 with TRBJ1-1; D perhaps matches TRBD1 (5 bases). The CDR3 has 15 amino acids. CDR1 and CDR2 from the germline V gene are KGHSH and LQKENI. V gave up 3 bases and J gave up 3 bases, with 14 bases separating them. Here the CDR3 DNA reads TGTGCCAGCTCACCTCTCGGGGGAAGGGACACTGAAGCTTTCTTT. Translated: CASSPLGGRDTEAFF.

About this clone: The sample carries other DNA sequences with the same CDR3. This chain joins TRBV19 and TRBJ1-3; a possible D gene is TRBD1 (5 bases). The germline CDR1 and CDR2 sequences are LNHDA and SQIVND (reference sequence). Deletions cut 3 bases from V and 10 bases from J, with 7 bases between. There are 11 residues in the CDR3. The CDR3 region is CASSIGGTIYF. The CDR3 nucleotides are TGTGCCAGTAGTATCGGGGGGACCATATATTTT.

The CDR3, as DNA: TGTGCCACCATGACAGGCGGATTGAACACTGAAGCTTTCTTT. Its translation is CATMTGGLNTEAFF. V is TRBV6-1 and J is TRBJ1-1; tentatively, D is TRBD1 (6 bases). This CDR3 comprises 14 residues. V dropped 10 bases and J dropped 0 bases, with 15 bases sitting between them. Germline assignment: CDR1 MNHNS and CDR2 SASEGT.

The CDR3 reads CASSQIGDSNQPQHF. CDR3 in DNA: TGCGCCAGCAGCCAAATCGGGGATAGCAATCAGCCCCAGCATTTT. V usage is TRBV4-1 and J usage is TRBJ1-5; no clear D gene. V lost 2 bases to trimming and J lost 0 bases, with 8 bases between them. The length of the CDR3 is 15 residues. Germline V CDR1 and CDR2: MGHRA, YSYEKL.

The rearrangement joins TRBV7-9 to TRBJ1-4, with 7 bases lining up with TRBD1. Germline V gene lookup returns CDR1 SEHNR and CDR2 FQNEAQ (reference sequence). V lost 5 bases and J lost 6; bases outside the gene matches: 12. The CDR3 sequence is 16 residues long. The CDR3 DNA sequence: TGTGCCAGCAGCCCCAACCGACAGGGACGGGATGAAAAACTGTTTTTT. Encoded protein: CASSPNRQGRDEKLFF. The full variable domain, rest sourced from reference TRBV7-9 and TRBJ1-4, is DTGVSQNPRHKITKRGQNVTFRCDPISEHNRLYWYRQTLGQGPEFLTYFQNEAQLEKSRLLSDRFSAERPKGSFSTLEIQRTEQGDSAMYLCASSPNRQGRDEKLFFGSGTQLSVL.

The chain employs TRBV7-2 and TRBJ1-2; TRBD1 matches 7 bases. With 5 bases clipped from V and 10 bases from J, the junction kept 13 bases outside the gene matches. This CDR3 has 14 residues. Germline CDR1 reads SGHTA; CDR2 reads FQGNSA. The CDR3: CASSRAGTADHYTF. The CDR3, as DNA: TGTGCCAGCAGCCGCGCCGGGACAGCGGATCACTACACCTTC.

CDR3 protein: CASSPRQAKTGNTIYF. The CDR3 nucleotides are TGTGCCAGCAGCCCGCGACAGGCCAAGACTGGAAACACCATATATTTT. This chain connects TRBV11-3 to TRBJ1-3; the D gene is possibly TRBD1 (6 bases). V was pared by 5 bases and J by 2 bases, with 16 bases between. CDR1 and CDR2 (germline): SGHNT, YENEEA. This CDR3 spans 16 amino acids.